What follows are 18 T cell receptor beta chains derived from one specimen sequenced in a study of shared clonotypes between healthy human individuals. Measured with immunoSEQ multiplex PCR; TCRdb has only the in-frame clones, and not every one. The data show 300,000 to 400,000 clones, around 74% seen once. The sequenced sample consisted of memory CD4+ T cells sorted from blood. Subset: CD45RA-negative fraction. The receptors derive from a man aged 25-45 years in good health.

The rearrangement joins TRBV10-2 to TRBJ2-1; D is ambiguous. V was cut by 2 bases and J by 0 bases, with 8 bases left in between. The CDR3 consists of 15 residues. The germline V gene encodes CDR1 WSHSY and CDR2 SAAADI. The CDR3 region has the DNA TGCGCCAGCAGTGAGCGGCTGATCTCCTACAATGAGCAGTTCTTC. Amino acids: CASSERLISYNEQFF.

Remarks on this clone: The germline gene is not matched at one end of the junction; a read error may be the cause. The CDR3 sequence: CASSSTYYNEQFF. The CDR3 DNA follows: TGTGCTAGCAGCTCAACGTATTACAATGAGCAGTTCTTC. The chain joins TRBV7-7 to TRBJ2-1; D remains ambiguous. The germline CDR1 and CDR2 sequences are SSHAT and FNYEAQ (reference sequence). The CDR3 has 13 amino acids.

CDR3 nucleotide sequence: TGTGCCAGCAGTGTAGGGGGGCTCGGGCCTAATGAAAAACTGTTTTTT. Protein product: CASSVGGLGPNEKLFF. The chain links TRBV2 to TRBJ1-4, with D possibly being TRBD1 (6 bases). Trimming cost V 4 bases and J 3 bases, with 15 bases left between them. Germline assignment: CDR1 SNHLY and CDR2 FYNNEI. The CDR3 covers 16 residues.

V is TRBV6-5 and J is TRBJ1-2; D not certain. The CDR3 has 13 residues. The germline V gene encodes CDR1 MNHEY and CDR2 SVGAGI. V was clipped by 6 bases and J by 2 bases, with 10 bases between them. The CDR3 DNA follows: TGTGCCAGCAGCCGGTCGGAAAACTATGGCTACACCTTC. This gives the protein CASSRSENYGYTF.

This chain joins TRBV14 and TRBJ2-3, with TRBD1 matching 9 bases. The junction had 16 bases not matched to a gene; V was cut back by 5 bases and J by 10 bases. CDR3 length equals 16 residues. Looked up from germline, CDR1 is SGHDN and CDR2 is FVKESK. Here the CDR3 DNA reads TGTGCCAGCAGCTCCTATACCGGGACAGGGCCCCCTTCGCAGTATTTT. Translation: CASSSYTGTGPPSQYF. Together with reference TRBV14 and TRBJ2-3, the CDR3 gives the full variable domain: EAGVTQFPSHSVIEKGQTVTLRCDPISGHDNLYWYRRVMGKEIKFLLHFVKESKQDESGMPNNRFLAERTGGTYSTLKVQPAELEDSGVYFCASSSYTGTGPPSQYFGPGTRLTVL.

This clone was counted a few times. Other DNA variants within this sample encode the same CDR3. J is TRBJ2-7 and V is TRBV6-1; tentative D call: TRBD2 (5 bases). V was pared by 0 bases and J by 3 bases, with 15 bases between. This CDR3 is built from 16 residues. Germline assignment: CDR1 MNHNS and CDR2 SASEGT. The CDR3 nucleotides read TGTGCCAGCAGTGAAGCGCTTCTGGACTCAGACTACGAGCAGTACTTC. Its translation: CASSEALLDSDYEQYF.

The chain combines TRBV7-9 with TRBJ2-6; weak D call: TRBD1 (7 bases). The CDR3 totals 18 residues. V gave up 5 bases and J gave up 2 bases, with 19 bases separating them. CDR1 is SEHNR and CDR2 is FQNEAQ in the germline V gene (reference sequence). CDR3 coding DNA: TGTGCCAGCAGCATACTTGGCAGGGGGGTCCCTGGGGCCAACGTCCTGACTTTC. This gives the protein CASSILGRGVPGANVLTF.

V and J are TRBV11-3 and TRBJ2-5; TRBD2 aligns across 14 bases. The germline CDR1 and CDR2 sequences are SGHNT and YENEEA. The trim removed 5 bases at V and 7 bases at J, leaving 15 bases unmatched. This CDR3 is built from 18 residues. Written as DNA, the CDR3 is TGTGCCAGCAGCAAGACGGGGGGGACTAGCGGGAGCGCAGGGACCCAGTACTTC. Translated: CASSKTGGTSGSAGTQYF.

The J gene is TRBJ2-5, the V gene TRBV7-3; TRBD2 is a possible D gene (5 bases). In germline, CDR1 is SGHTA, CDR2 FQGTGA. The CDR3 extends over 13 amino acids. The V end was cut by 5 bases, the J end by 0 bases, with 7 bases between. The CDR3 here is CASSRADQETQYF. Written as DNA, the CDR3 is TGTGCCAGCAGCCGAGCGGACCAAGAGACCCAGTACTTC.

Comments on this clone: This sequence is one base from a far larger clone and is likely a read error. This chain joins TRBV14 and TRBJ1-5, with a weak D call TRBD1 (5 bases). This CDR3 region has 13 residues. Germline V gene lookup returns CDR1 SGHDN and CDR2 FVKESK. V gave up 7 bases and J gave up 7 bases, with 14 bases separating them. CDR3 in DNA: TGTGCCAGCATCCATTCAGGGTTGCAGCCCCAGCATTTT. Its translation is CASIHSGLQPQHF.

V usage is TRBV6-1 and J usage is TRBJ2-1; D assignment may be TRBD1 or TRBD2 (5 bases each). Germline values: CDR1 MNHNS, CDR2 SASEGT. The CDR3 has 15 amino acids. Trimming shortened V by 6 bases and J by 2 bases, and 14 bases separated the two germline ends. This CDR3 is CASSAGTLAYNEQFF. As DNA, the CDR3 is TGTGCCAGCAGCGCCGGGACGTTAGCCTACAATGAGCAGTTCTTC.

CDR3 sequence (DNA): TGTGCCAGCAGTGAACGGCGGAACACCGGGGAGCTGTTTTTT. This translates into CASSERRNTGELFF. The chain combines TRBV6-4 with TRBJ2-2, with unresolved D. The CDR3 is 14 amino acids. Germline lookup yields CDR1 MRHNA and CDR2 SNTAGT. V lost 3 bases and J 1 base, leaving 6 bases between the germline ends.

This rearrangement joins TRBV6-1 to TRBJ1-2, with D possibly being TRBD1 (5 bases). The V gene's germline CDR1 is MNHNS and CDR2 SASEGT. The CDR3 has 11 residues. The germline V and J ends were trimmed by 4 bases and 8 bases, with 8 bases remaining between them. The DNA for the CDR3 is TGTGCCAGCAGTGGAGGGGTCGGCTACACCTTC. This codes for CASSGGVGYTF.

This clone is classed as medium-sized. The chain couples TRBV5-4 to TRBJ1-2, with D possibly being TRBD1 (6 bases). Germline CDR1 reads SGHNT; CDR2 reads YYREEE (reference sequence). The CDR3 contains 15 residues. Trimming left V 4 bases short and J 4 bases short, with 17 bases between. The CDR3 spells CASSMDSVTTYGYTF. The CDR3 DNA reads as TGTGCCAGCAGCATGGACAGCGTCACTACCTATGGCTACACCTTC. Combining the CDR3 with reference TRBV5-4 and TRBJ1-2 gives the whole variable domain ETGVTQSPTHLIKTRGQQVTLRCSSQSGHNTVSWYQQALGQGPQFIFQYYREEENGRGNFPPRFSGLQFPNYSSELNVNALELDDSALYLCASSMDSVTTYGYTFGSGTRLTVV.

The V and J genes are TRBV7-3 and TRBJ2-1, with a possible D match to TRBD1 (6 bases). Trimming took 5 bases from V and 0 from J, leaving 14 bases between them. CDR3 length: 16 amino acids. Germline V gene sequence: CDR1 SGHTA, CDR2 FQGTGA. The CDR3 region has the DNA TGTGCCAGCAGCCTCACAGGGCACCCCTCCTACAATGAGCAGTTCTTC. Translation: CASSLTGHPSYNEQFF.

This chain joins TRBV10-3 and TRBJ2-7; D not resolved. The CDR3 is made up of 13 amino acids. V lost 2 bases, J lost 6 bases, and 11 bases lay in between. The germline CDR1 and CDR2 sequences are ENHRY and SYGVKD. CDR3: CAISEPLGSEQYF. In DNA form, the CDR3 reads TGTGCCATCAGTGAGCCTCTCGGCTCCGAGCAGTACTTC.

The V call is TRBV5-1, the J call TRBJ2-1; maybe TRBD2 (5 bases). This CDR3 contains 13 residues. The germline V and J ends were trimmed by 2 bases and 3 bases, with 6 bases remaining between them. The V gene's germline CDR1 is SGHRS and CDR2 YFSETQ. The chain's CDR3 is CASSFDYYNEQFF. The CDR3 coding sequence is TGCGCCAGCAGCTTTGACTACTACAATGAGCAGTTCTTC.

The gene calls are TRBV6-1 and TRBJ2-1, with a weak D call TRBD2 (5 bases). Germline-derived CDR1 and CDR2 are MNHNS and SASEGT. Trimming pared 6 bases from V and 6 bases from J, leaving 15 bases between. The CDR3 is made up of 14 amino acids. The CDR3 DNA follows: TGTGCCAGCAGCCACACGCGGGCTTCCAATGAGCAGTTCTTC. Protein: CASSHTRASNEQFF.